This T cell receptor (beta chain) was captured by sequencing in a study of blood T cell repertoires in COVID-19. The sample holds a few counts of this clone. Looked up from germline, CDR1 is GTSNPN and CDR2 is SVGIG (reference sequence). With 0 bases removed from V and 4 bases from J, the gap between germline ends came to 9 bases. This CDR3 has 13 amino acids. Libraries were prepared by immunoSEQ multiplex PCR; TCRdb keeps only in-frame clonotypes and omits some of them. The sample yields 280,000 or so clones, about 85% seen once. Sequences were obtained from PBMCs or T cells enriched from blood (not recorded which). The genes are TRBV30 and TRBJ1-2; no firm D call. The source is a woman aged 50 to 60 who had recovered from COVID-19. CDR3 region: CAWSVYGGYGYTF. The DNA of the CDR3 is TGTGCCTGGAGTGTATACGGCGGCTATGGCTACACCTTC.